The clone carrying this TCR beta chain was seen a few times. Antigen: not known. The CDR3 runs to 14 residues. V lost 2 bases to trimming and J lost 2 bases, with 10 bases between them. Germline V CDR1 and CDR2: SQVTM, ANQGSEA. These data originate in a study of blood T cells in healthy people across ages. Notes on the study in general: Shifts in expanded clonotypes may have been confounded by donor CMV status, which was unknown. Donors of long life had a larger count of naive CD4+ cells and greater diversity than aged donors.

For every donor, a draw yielded roughly 9.3 milliliters of peripheral blood. A second PCR, run for about 7 to 12 cycles, used a sample-barcoded 5' primer plus a J-beta primer mix. A template-switch adaptor that had 12 random nucleotides put a tag on each cDNA molecule. TCRdb reprocessed the 5' RACE reads with MiXCR, giving one entry per CDR3 protein. Seen here are over 600,000 distinct CDR3 sequences, about 46% observed once, and the top ten hold around 18%. The source of this sequence is a man older than 75 in good health. The rearrangement links TRBV29-1 to TRBJ2-1; the D is unclear. The sequenced material came from blood. The CDR3 bases are TGCAGCGTTGAAAGGTCCCGACCCTACAATGAGCAGTTCTTC. Its translation: CSVERSRPYNEQFF.